This T cell receptor beta chain was sequenced in a study of shared clonotypes between healthy human individuals (TCRdb year 2020). Looking at the study overall: A couple of women and a few men aged 18 to 49 years were included in the cohort. Leukapheresis yielded between about 0.9 and 10 billion PBMCs per donor. For each donor, CD4 naive and CD4 memory were each run on three plates, CD8 naive on two plates, and CD8 memory on one plate. To estimate repertoire size and how much clonotypes are shared between individuals, the study performed deep sequencing of blood TCR repertoires from roughly five healthy adults. Different laboratories and diverse techniques were used to prepare libraries and sequence TCR repertoires, to increase sequencing depth and limit assay-specific biases.

Remarks on this clone: Its cognate antigen has yet to be identified. Base qualities were left out, and no much larger clone turns up one base away.

CD8 naive samples consisted of CD45RO-negative cells that were positively selected for CCR7, yielding a CD45RA+CCR7+ population without TemRA cells. The donors were healthy, HIV-negative adults who had no recently reported acute infections or vaccinations. All donors were Caucasian adults living in Nashville, Tennessee, USA. After blood collection by leukapheresis, PBMCs were isolated using Ficoll-Histopaque density gradient centrifugation and then cryopreserved in the vapor phase of liquid nitrogen. Purity and quantity of every magnetically sorted T cell population were checked by analytical flow cytometry. From each sorted fraction, genomic DNA was isolated and quantified by UV absorbance on a Nanodrop 2000c. V loses 5 bases, J loses 3 bases, and the germline ends lie 19 bases apart. The CDR3 measures 16 amino acids from cysteine to phenylalanine. Only CDR3 DNA is held: 48 bases, read in frame from base 1. CDR1 and CDR2, per the germline V gene, are SGHTA and FQGNSA.

Using the deep immunoSEQ assay, multiplex PCR amplified TCR CDR3 regions from genomic DNA. For each cell subset, the extracted genomic DNA was distributed evenly across all wells of several immunoSEQ 96-well plates, and each plate served as one replicate. For sorted subsets, approximately 190 ng of genomic DNA, equivalent to some 30,000 T cell genomes, went into each replicate PCR. The purified libraries were quantified using a Qubit 3.0 fluorometer, sized with a Bioanalyzer 2100, and then quantified again using the KAPA Library Quantification kit. Every immunoSEQ 96-well plate was sequenced on a separate single-read 150-cycle Illumina NextSeq 550 flow cell. On the study's bioinformatics: The immunoSEQ output contained only junctional sequences without quality scores, so filtering could not match that applied to full-length reads. To assign V/J genes and CDR3, sequences were annotated using PyIR, a Python wrapper for IgBLAST v1.9, with IMGT germline references. Reads with weak V/J assignments (E-value above 1e-6), missing CDR3, stop codons, out-of-frame junctions, or ambiguous translated residues were removed. V3J clonotypes were defined by identical inferred V gene, J gene, and CDR3 amino acid sequence. Percentage overlap between repertoires was computed as shared unique clonotypes divided by the size of the smaller repertoire. Repertoire richness was assessed with RTK rarefaction, the Chao1 estimator, and Recon v2.1 estimates of unobserved clonotypes. Generation probabilities for all TCRbeta clonotypes obtained by the gDNA method from a handful of donors were computed using OLGA. Held by TCRdb, this immuneACCESS table contains in-frame sequences only and omits some clones. Under half of the omission traces to an unresolved V gene where checked; the cause of the rest is unknown. V, J and clone size reflect that table, while D and trimming were determined from the DNA. This sample has about 550,000 clones in its table, and around 95% of those were observed once. The biggest ten clones account for 0.1% to 0.11% of the sample.

Summary of the overall study and its limitations: Because the study included only a small number of donors, the genetic and exposure-history diversity represented was limited. Sampling was restricted to blood, and TCR repertoires in tissues likely differ from the TCR repertoires found in blood. Pairwise subsampling led to the expectation that sequencing depth would affect the degree of clonotype sharing among donors. Higher generation probabilities were observed for clonotypes shared by all four sorted-subset donors than for non-shared clonotypes. Even with the large sequencing depth, rarefaction of the sorted-subset datasets indicated that sequencing was incomplete. Larger estimated clonotype richness was generally found for naive subsets than for memory subsets. When several donors were compared, the shared fraction of clonotypes was approximately 5% for naive CD4, about 4% for naive CD8, about 2.4% for memory CD4, and around 0.4% for memory CD8.

The receptor was isolated from a woman aged 25 to 39 in good health. The sequenced sample was naive CD8+ T cells sorted from blood. The label giving this sample's cell subset or site can be read as: CD45RA+CCR7+. The V gene is TRBV7-2 and the J gene is TRBJ2-5, with TRBD2 as a weak D call on 6 bases. Here is the DNA: TGTGCCAGCAGCCGGGACTGGGAAGACCTTAAAGAGACCCAGTACTTC. It codes for CASSRDWEDLKETQYF. With all but the CDR3 taken from the reference TRBV7-2 and TRBJ2-5 genes, the full variable domain is: GAGVSQSPSNKVTEKGKDVELRCDPISGHTALYWYRQSLGQGLEFLIYFQGNSAPDKSGLPSDRFSAERTGGSVSTLTIQRTQQEDSAVYLCASSRDWEDLKETQYFGPGTRLLVL.